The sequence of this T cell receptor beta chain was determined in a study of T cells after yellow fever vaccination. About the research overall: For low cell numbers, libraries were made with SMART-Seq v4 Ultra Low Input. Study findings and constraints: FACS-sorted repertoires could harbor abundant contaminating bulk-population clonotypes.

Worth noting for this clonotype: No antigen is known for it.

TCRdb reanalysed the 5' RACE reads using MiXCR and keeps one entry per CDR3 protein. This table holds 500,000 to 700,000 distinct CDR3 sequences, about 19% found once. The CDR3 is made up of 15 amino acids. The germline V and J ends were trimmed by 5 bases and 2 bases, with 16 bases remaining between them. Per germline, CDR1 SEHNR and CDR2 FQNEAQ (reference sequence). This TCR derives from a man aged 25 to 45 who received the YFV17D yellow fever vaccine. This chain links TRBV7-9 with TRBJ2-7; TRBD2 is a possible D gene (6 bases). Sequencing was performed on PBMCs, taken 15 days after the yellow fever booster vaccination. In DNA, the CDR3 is TGTGCCAGCAGCCCCGGGCGCGGGAAGACCTACGAGCAGTACTTC. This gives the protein CASSPGRGKTYEQYF. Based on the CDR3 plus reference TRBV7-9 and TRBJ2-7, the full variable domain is DTGVSQNPRHKITKRGQNVTFRCDPISEHNRLYWYRQTLGQGPEFLTYFQNEAQLEKSRLLSDRFSAERPKGSFSTLEIQRTEQGDSAMYLCASSPGRGKTYEQYFGPGTRLTVT.